Each of the 19 T cell receptor beta chains below was sequenced from the same sample in a study of blood T cell repertoires in COVID-19 (dated by TCRdb to the early 2020s). Libraries came from the immunoSEQ multiplex PCR assay. TCRdb stores this immuneACCESS table with in-frame sequences only. Part of the clones is absent; in the studies checked, under half of the shortfall reflects unresolved V genes, and no reason is known for the rest. The sample includes 130,000 to 150,000 clones, with around 81% observed a single time. The leading ten clones occupy under 15% of the sample. Input material: peripheral blood. These receptors were taken from a man between 60 and 70 years old with active or convalescent COVID-19.

The chain joins TRBV28 to TRBJ1-2, with 8 bases lining up with TRBD1. CDR1 MDHEN and CDR2 SYDVKM come from the germline V gene. The J segment lost 4 bases and the V segment lost 5 bases, leaving 18 bases of the junction unmatched. The CDR3 is made up of 18 amino acids. The CDR3 loop is CASSPGQGKSESGYGYTF. DNA of the CDR3: TGTGCCAGCAGTCCCGGACAGGGAAAGTCCGAGTCGGGCTATGGCTACACCTTC.

The V and J genes are TRBV7-2 and TRBJ2-7, with D uncertain. CDR1 is SGHTA and CDR2 is FQGNSA in the germline V gene. Trimming removed 0 bases at V and 8 bases at J, with 11 bases between. The CDR3 consists of 13 residues. CDR3 in amino acids: CASSLAESRQQYF. Written as DNA, the CDR3 is TGTGCCAGCAGCTTAGCGGAGAGTCGTCAGCAGTACTTC.

The V call is TRBV19, the J call TRBJ2-5, with D unclear. Trimming cost V 6 bases and J 5 bases, with 16 bases left between them. There are 14 residues in the CDR3. CDR1 and CDR2 from the germline V gene are LNHDA and SQIVND (reference sequence). DNA of the CDR3: TGTGCCAGTAGCCCCGTTCTAGAGAGCGAGACCCAGTACTTC. It encodes CASSPVLESETQYF.

Only one count was recorded for this clone. The gene calls are TRBV19 and TRBJ1-4, with unresolved D. Trimming pared 8 bases from V and 0 bases from J, leaving 10 bases between. CDR1 is LNHDA and CDR2 is SQIVND in the germline V gene (reference sequence). The CDR3 sequence is 14 residues long. The CDR3 bases are TGTGCCAGTGGGAGGGTCTCAACTAATGAAAAACTGTTTTTT. Translated, it gives CASGRVSTNEKLFF.

The gene calls are TRBV5-6 and TRBJ2-1, with a tentative D call TRBD2 (6 bases). Trimming shortened V by 1 base and J by 10 bases, and 12 bases separated the two germline ends. Germline lookup yields CDR1 SGHDT and CDR2 YYEEEE. The CDR3 length is 13 residues. CDR3 coding DNA: TGTGCCAGCAGCTTGACCGGGGGTCGGGAGCAGTTCTTC. Translation: CASSLTGGREQFF.

This clone was observed once. The CDR3 here is CASSASTGYGYTF. The CDR3 DNA is TGTGCCAGCAGCGCATCGACAGGGTATGGCTACACCTTC. The V call is TRBV9, the J call TRBJ1-2; 7 bases agree with TRBD1. Looked up from germline, CDR1 is SGDLS and CDR2 is YYNGEE. CDR3 size: 13 residues. The ends lost 3 bases at V and 5 bases at J; junction bases unmatched: 4.

The chain couples TRBV5-1 to TRBJ2-1; TRBD2 matches 8 bases. Per the germline V gene, CDR1 is SGHRS and CDR2 is YFSETQ. V trimming: 3 bases; J trimming: 7 bases; junction bases outside the gene matches: 9. The CDR3 contains 15 residues. Here the CDR3 reads CASSSLSGSRNEQFF. The CDR3 nucleotides read TGCGCCAGCAGCTCTTTGAGCGGGAGTCGGAATGAGCAGTTCTTC.

The chain couples TRBV6-6 to TRBJ2-5; D might be TRBD1 (5 bases). Germline assignment: CDR1 MNHNY and CDR2 SVGAGI (reference sequence). There are 15 residues in the CDR3. Deletions cut 0 bases from V and 5 bases from J, with 13 bases between. The CDR3 DNA reads TGTGCCAGCAGTTACTCGGCAGGGCCACAGGAGACCCAGTACTTC. Its protein product is CASSYSAGPQETQYF.

This chain connects TRBV29-1 to TRBJ2-1; 11 bases match TRBD2. This CDR3 comprises 14 residues. Germline lookup yields CDR1 SQVTM and CDR2 ANQGSEA. Trimming at V came to 7 bases and at J to 7 bases, leaving 9 bases not matched to a gene. CDR3 in amino acids: CSALTSGSGNEQFF. CDR3 DNA sequence: TGCAGCGCCCTTACTAGCGGGAGTGGGAATGAGCAGTTCTTC.

This clone appeared a few times. The V call is TRBV12-1, the J call TRBJ1-2; the table's D call of TRBD1 was not tested on the DNA. TRBV12-1 is a recognized pseudogene. The CDR3 is made up of 18 amino acids. The CDR3 region has the DNA TGTGCCAGCAGCTTTTGCCGGGACATGGTCCGATACTTCTATGGCTACACCTTC. Its translation is CASSFCRDMVRYFYGYTF.

The rearrangement joins TRBV11-3 to TRBJ2-1, with 8 bases that match TRBD2. The CDR3 extends over 14 amino acids. In germline, CDR1 is SGHNT, CDR2 YENEEA. Germline trimming cut 5 bases from V and 9 bases from J; bases unmatched to any gene: 9. DNA of the CDR3: TGTGCCAGCAGCCCCCGAGCGGGGGCGGGTGAGCAGTTCTTC. This gives the protein CASSPRAGAGEQFF.

V is TRBV4-2 and J is TRBJ2-4; D call uncertain. The CDR3 length is 14 residues. The ends were cut back, 4 bases at V and 2 bases at J, with 9 bases in the middle. The germline V gene encodes CDR1 LGHNA and CDR2 YNFKEQ. CDR3 coding DNA: TGTGCCAGCAGCCTCCCCGAGTCCAAAAACATTCAGTACTTC. Translating it yields CASSLPESKNIQYF.

The V and J genes are TRBV27 and TRBJ1-2, with a weak D call TRBD1 (5 bases). The CDR3 is 14 amino acids. Germline V gene sequence: CDR1 MNHEY, CDR2 SMNVEV (reference sequence). With 4 bases removed from V and 6 bases from J, the gap between germline ends came to 15 bases. CDR3 sequence: CASSSWRGTNGYTF. CDR3 in DNA: TGTGCCAGCAGTTCGTGGAGGGGTACCAATGGCTACACCTTC.

The J gene is TRBJ1-1, the V gene TRBV27; a possible D gene is TRBD1 (5 bases). The CDR3 totals 14 residues. V dropped 4 bases and J dropped 4 bases, with 13 bases sitting between them. The germline CDR1 and CDR2 sequences are MNHEY and SMNVEV (reference sequence). The CDR3 spells CASSYQGRSTEAFF. CDR3 nucleotides: TGTGCCAGCAGTTATCAGGGTCGGAGCACTGAAGCTTTCTTT.

DNA of the CDR3: TGTGCCATCAGTGATAGCAGCACCTACAATGAGCAGTTCTTC. It translates to CAISDSSTYNEQFF. The V gene is TRBV10-3, the J gene TRBJ2-1; D gene uncertain. The CDR3 length is 14 residues. With 3 bases removed from V and 2 bases from J, the gap between germline ends came to 8 bases. Germline assignment: CDR1 ENHRY and CDR2 SYGVKD.

J is TRBJ1-3 and V is TRBV30, with D maybe TRBD1 (6 bases). Germline CDR1 is GTSNPN and CDR2 is SVGIG (reference sequence). This CDR3 contains 12 residues. The germline V and J ends were trimmed by 1 base and 8 bases, with 9 bases remaining between them. The CDR3 spells CAWSGGQDTIYF. CDR3 coding DNA: TGTGCCTGGAGTGGGGGGCAGGACACCATATATTTT. The variable domain in full, completed from reference TRBV30 and TRBJ1-3, reads SQTIHQWPATLVQPVGSPLSLECTVEGTSNPNLYWYRQAAGRGLQLLFYSVGIGQISSEVPQNLSASRPQDRQFILSSKKLLLSDSGFYLCAWSGGQDTIYFGEGSWLTVV.

The chain is built from TRBV11-3 and TRBJ2-1, with D possibly TRBD2 on 5 matching bases. Germline V gene lookup returns CDR1 SGHNT and CDR2 YENEEA. This CDR3 has 13 amino acids. V shed 0 bases and J shed 10 bases, with 10 bases lying between them. CDR3 DNA sequence: TGTGCCAGCAGCTTAGATGGCGAGCGGGAGCAGTTCTTC. Translation: CASSLDGEREQFF.

The rearrangement joins TRBV28 to TRBJ2-7; no reliable D call. Germline assignment: CDR1 MDHEN and CDR2 SYDVKM. The CDR3 loop spans 11 amino acids. V dropped 4 bases and J dropped 6 bases, with 7 bases sitting between them. The CDR3 loop is CASSYQREQYF. CDR3 coding DNA: TGTGCCAGCAGTTACCAGCGCGAGCAGTACTTC.

This clone was detected ten times or more. A junction end diverges from the germline sequence, so it may reflect a read error. The V call is TRBV18, the J call TRBJ1-4; the D is unclear. The CDR3 has 13 residues. CDR1 KGHSH and CDR2 LQKENI come from the germline V gene. CDR3 loop: CASSPARGEELFF. CDR3 DNA: TGTGCCAGCTCACCAGCCCGAGGTGAAGAACTGTTTTTT.